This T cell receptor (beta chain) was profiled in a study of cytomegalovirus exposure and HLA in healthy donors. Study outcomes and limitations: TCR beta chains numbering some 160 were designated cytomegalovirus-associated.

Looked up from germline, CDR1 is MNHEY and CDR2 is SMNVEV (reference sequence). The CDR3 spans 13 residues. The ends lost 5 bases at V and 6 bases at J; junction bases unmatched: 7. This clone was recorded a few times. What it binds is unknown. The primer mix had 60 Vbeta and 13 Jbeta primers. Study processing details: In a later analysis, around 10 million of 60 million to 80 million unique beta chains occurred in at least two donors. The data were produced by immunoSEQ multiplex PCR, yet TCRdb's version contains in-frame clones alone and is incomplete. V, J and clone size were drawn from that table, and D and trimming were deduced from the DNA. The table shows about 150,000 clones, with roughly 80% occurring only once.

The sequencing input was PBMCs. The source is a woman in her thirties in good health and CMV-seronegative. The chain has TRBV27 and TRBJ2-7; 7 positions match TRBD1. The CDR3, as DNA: TGTGCCAGCAGTAAGGACAGGCCTTCCGAGCAGTACTTC. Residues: CASSKDRPSEQYF.